This T cell receptor (beta chain) was identified in a study of regulatory T cells in long-lasting Graves disease. Arm-PCR of CDR3 regions and iRepertoire HTBI primers were the basis on which TCR beta libraries were built. One entry per CDR3 protein, called by TCRdb with MiXCR from the multiplex PCR reads. The table includes over 200,000 distinct CDR3 sequences, approximately 18% detected once. This clonotype qualifies as medium-sized. Its antigen is undetermined. One junction end does not reproduce the germline sequence, and a read error may be involved. The study, taken as a whole, reports: Under persistent disease, TRBV28, TRBJ1-2 and TRBJ2-5 were used preferentially.

Germline V gives CDR1 SGHRS, CDR2 YFSETQ. The CDR3 contains 13 residues. The time point: newly diagnosed GD, antithyroid drugs for less than 3 months. PBMCs were the source of the RNA used for TCR sequencing. The sample was also linked to a second study, of T cells in Graves' hyperthyroidism and ophthalmopathy. That study adds: HTBI primers were the set used in a first-round RT-PCR of the TCR CDR3. Within blood appeared most thyroid clonotypes that had expanded above 0.001.

The sample in question was peripheral blood mononuclear cells (PBMCs), obtained at new diagnosis, from a patient treated with antithyroid drugs. The sequence derives from a woman in her 30s with Graves disease. V and J are TRBV5-1 and TRBJ1-5; the D gene is possibly TRBD1 (6 bases). The DNA for the CDR3 is TGTGCCAGCAGCTTAGGGGGGGAGCAGCCCCAGCATTTT. This encodes CASSLGGEQPQHF.